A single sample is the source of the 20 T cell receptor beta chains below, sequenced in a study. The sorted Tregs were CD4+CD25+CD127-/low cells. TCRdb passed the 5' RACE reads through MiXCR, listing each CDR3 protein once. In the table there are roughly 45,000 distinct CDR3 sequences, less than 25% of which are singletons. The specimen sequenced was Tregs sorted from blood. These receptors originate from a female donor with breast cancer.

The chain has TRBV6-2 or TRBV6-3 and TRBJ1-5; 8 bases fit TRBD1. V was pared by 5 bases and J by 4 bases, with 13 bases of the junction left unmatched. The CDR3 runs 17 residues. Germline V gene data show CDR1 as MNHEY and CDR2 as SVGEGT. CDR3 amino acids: CASSTPLRGLGNQPQHF. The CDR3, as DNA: TGTGCCAGCAGTACTCCCCTCAGGGGGCTAGGAAATCAGCCCCAGCATTTT.

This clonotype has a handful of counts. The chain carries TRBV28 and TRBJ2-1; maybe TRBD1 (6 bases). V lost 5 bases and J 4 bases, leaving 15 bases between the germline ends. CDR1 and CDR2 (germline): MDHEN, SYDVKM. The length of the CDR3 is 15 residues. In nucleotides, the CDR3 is TGTGCCAGCAGTCCAGGACAGATACCGTACAATGAGCAGTTCTTC. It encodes CASSPGQIPYNEQFF.

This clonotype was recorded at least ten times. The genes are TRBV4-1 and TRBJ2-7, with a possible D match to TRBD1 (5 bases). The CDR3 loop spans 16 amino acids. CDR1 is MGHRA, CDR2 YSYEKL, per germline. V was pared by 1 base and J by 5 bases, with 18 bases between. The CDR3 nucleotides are TGCGCCAGCAGCCAAGGTCAGAAGGCAGGGCTCGACGAGCAGTACTTC. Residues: CASSQGQKAGLDEQYF.

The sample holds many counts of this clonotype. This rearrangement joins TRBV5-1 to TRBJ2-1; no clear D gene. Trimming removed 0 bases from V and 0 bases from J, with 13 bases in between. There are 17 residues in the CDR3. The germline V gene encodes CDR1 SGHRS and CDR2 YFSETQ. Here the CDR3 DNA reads TGCGCCAGCAGCTTGGATGGCAGCGAAAGCTCCTACAATGAGCAGTTCTTC. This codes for CASSLDGSESSYNEQFF.

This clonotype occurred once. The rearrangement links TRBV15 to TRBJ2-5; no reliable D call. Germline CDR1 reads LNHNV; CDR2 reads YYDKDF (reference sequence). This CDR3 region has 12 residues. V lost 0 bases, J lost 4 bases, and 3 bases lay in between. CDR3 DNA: TGTGCCACCAGCAGAGATAGAGAGACCCAGTACTTC. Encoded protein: CATSRDRETQYF.

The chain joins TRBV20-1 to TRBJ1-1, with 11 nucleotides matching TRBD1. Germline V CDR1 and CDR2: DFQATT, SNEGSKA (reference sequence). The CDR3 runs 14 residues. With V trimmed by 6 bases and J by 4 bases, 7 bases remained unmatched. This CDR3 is CSAPGQGVGTEAFF. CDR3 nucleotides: TGCAGTGCCCCGGGACAGGGGGTAGGCACTGAAGCTTTCTTT.

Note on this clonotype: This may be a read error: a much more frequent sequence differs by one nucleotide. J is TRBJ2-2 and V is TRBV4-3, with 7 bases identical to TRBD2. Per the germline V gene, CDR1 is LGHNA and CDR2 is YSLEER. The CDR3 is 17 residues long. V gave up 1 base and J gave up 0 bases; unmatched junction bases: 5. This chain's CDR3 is CASSQASSGANTGELFF. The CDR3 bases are TGCGCCAGCAGCCAAGCCTCGAGCGGGGCGAACACCGGGGAGCTGTTTTTT.

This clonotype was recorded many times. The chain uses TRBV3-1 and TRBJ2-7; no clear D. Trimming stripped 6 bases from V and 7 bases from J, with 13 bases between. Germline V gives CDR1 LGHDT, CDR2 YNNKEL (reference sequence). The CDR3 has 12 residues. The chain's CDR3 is CASRRAGREQYF. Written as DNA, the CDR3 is TGTGCCAGCAGGCGAGCCGGCAGGGAGCAGTACTTC.

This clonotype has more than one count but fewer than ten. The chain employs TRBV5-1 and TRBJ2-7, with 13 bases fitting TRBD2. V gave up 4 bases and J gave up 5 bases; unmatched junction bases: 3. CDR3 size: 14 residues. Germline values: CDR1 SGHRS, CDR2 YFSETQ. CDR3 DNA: TGCGCCAGCAGCCCTGGGACTAGCGGGAACGAGCAGTACTTC. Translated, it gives CASSPGTSGNEQYF.

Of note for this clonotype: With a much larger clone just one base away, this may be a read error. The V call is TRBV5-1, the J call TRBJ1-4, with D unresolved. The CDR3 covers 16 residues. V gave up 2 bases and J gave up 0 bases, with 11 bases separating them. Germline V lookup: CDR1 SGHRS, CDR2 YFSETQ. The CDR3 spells CASSFFTPATNEKLFF. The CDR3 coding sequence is TGCGCCAGCAGCTTTTTTACTCCGGCAACTAATGAAAAACTGTTTTTT.

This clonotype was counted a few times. The DNA for the CDR3 is TGCGCCAGCAGCTTGGTGGATTGGAGGACTGAAGCTTTCTTT. Protein: CASSLVDWRTEAFF. This chain joins TRBV5-1 and TRBJ1-1, with D unresolved. V lost 0 bases and J 5 bases, leaving 11 bases between the germline ends. Germline CDR1 SGHRS, CDR2 YFSETQ. The CDR3 contains 14 residues.

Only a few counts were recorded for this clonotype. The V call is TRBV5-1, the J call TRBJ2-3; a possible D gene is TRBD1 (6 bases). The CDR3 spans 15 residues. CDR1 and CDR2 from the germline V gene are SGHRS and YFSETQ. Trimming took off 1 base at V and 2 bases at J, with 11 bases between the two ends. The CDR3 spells CASSLSGAPTDTQYF. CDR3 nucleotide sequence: TGCGCCAGCAGCTTGTCAGGGGCACCCACAGATACGCAGTATTTT.

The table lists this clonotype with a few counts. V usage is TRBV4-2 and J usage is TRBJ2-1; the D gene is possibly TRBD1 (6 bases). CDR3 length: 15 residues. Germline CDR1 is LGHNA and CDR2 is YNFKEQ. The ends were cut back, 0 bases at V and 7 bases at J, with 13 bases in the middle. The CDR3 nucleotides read TGTGCCAGCAGCCAAGAAATTGAGGACAGTAATGAGCAGTTCTTC. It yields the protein CASSQEIEDSNEQFF.

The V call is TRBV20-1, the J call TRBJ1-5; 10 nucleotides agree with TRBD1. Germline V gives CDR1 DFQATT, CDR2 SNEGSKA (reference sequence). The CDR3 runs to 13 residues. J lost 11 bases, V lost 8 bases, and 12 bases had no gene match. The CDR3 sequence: CSSFRDRGKAQHF. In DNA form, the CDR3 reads TGCAGTTCTTTCCGGGACAGGGGTAAAGCCCAGCATTTT.

CDR3 residues: CASSPQDEQYF. CDR3 nucleotides: TGTGCCAGCAGCCCCCAGGACGAGCAGTACTTC. J is TRBJ2-7 and V is TRBV7-9, with D unclear. Germline V lookup: CDR1 SEHNR, CDR2 FQNEAQ (reference sequence). The V and J ends lost 5 bases and 5 bases respectively, with 7 bases between them. The CDR3 length is 11 residues.

This CDR3 reads CASSPRLAGGNTGELFF. The CDR3 bases are TGTGCCAGCAGTCCTAGACTAGCGGGAGGGAACACCGGGGAGCTGTTTTTT. This chain joins TRBV27 and TRBJ2-2, with TRBD2 matching over 13 bases. Per the germline V gene, CDR1 is MNHEY and CDR2 is SMNVEV (reference sequence). The CDR3 extends over 17 amino acids. V shed 5 bases and J 1 base; nucleotides not matched to a gene: 4.

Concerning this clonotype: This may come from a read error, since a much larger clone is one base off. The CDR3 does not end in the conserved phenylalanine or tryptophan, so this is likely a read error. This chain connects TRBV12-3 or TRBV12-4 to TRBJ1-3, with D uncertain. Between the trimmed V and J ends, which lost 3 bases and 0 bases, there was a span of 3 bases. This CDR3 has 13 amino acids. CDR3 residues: CASSFDSGNTIYS. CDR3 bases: TGTGCCAGCAGTTTCGACTCTGGAAACACCATATATTCT.

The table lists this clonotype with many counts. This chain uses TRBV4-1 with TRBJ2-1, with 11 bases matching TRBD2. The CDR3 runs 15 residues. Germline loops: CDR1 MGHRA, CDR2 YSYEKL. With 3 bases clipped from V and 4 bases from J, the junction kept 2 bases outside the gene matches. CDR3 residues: CASSHWTSGYNEQFF. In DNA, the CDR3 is TGCGCCAGCAGCCATTGGACTAGCGGGTACAATGAGCAGTTCTTC.

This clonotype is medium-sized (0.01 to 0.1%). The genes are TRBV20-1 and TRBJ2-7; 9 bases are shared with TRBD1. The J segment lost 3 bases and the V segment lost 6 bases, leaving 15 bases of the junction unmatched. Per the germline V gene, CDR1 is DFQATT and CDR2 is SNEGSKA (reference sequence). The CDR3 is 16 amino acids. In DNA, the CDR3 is TGCAGTGCCCTCCCCTTAAGGACAGGGGATTACTACGAGCAGTACTTC. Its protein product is CSALPLRTGDYYEQYF.

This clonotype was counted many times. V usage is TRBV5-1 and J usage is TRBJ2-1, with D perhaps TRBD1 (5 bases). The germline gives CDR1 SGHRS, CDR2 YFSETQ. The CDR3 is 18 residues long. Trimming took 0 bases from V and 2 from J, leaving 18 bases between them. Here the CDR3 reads CASSLARKGSVPYNEQFF. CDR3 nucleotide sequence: TGCGCCAGCAGCTTGGCGAGGAAGGGGTCGGTGCCCTACAATGAGCAGTTCTTC.